This T cell receptor beta chain derives from a study of T cells in localized non-small cell lung cancer. Profiled with immunoSEQ multiplex PCR; TCRdb holds only in-frame clones, not every one. Among 30,000 or so clones listed, over 80% were seen once. Regarding this clone: Its antigen is not identified.

Study-level results: Sequencing, confined to only one tumor region, leaves heterogeneity possible. The greatest T cell clonality was found in uninvolved adjacent lung (higher than in tumor).

The source is a female donor older than 55 with stage I lung adenocarcinoma. This material consisted of peripheral blood, taken before any cancer treatment.

CDR3: CASSMQETQYF. The CDR3 DNA is TGTGCCAGCAGTATGCAAGAGACCCAGTACTTC. J is TRBJ2-5 and V is TRBV2, with no clear D. Trimming removed 5 bases from V and 2 bases from J, with 3 bases in between. The CDR3 has 11 amino acids. Germline-derived CDR1 and CDR2 are SNHLY and FYNNEI.